A single sample is the source of the 15 T cell receptor beta chains below, sequenced in a study of blood T cell repertoires in COVID-19. The assay was immunoSEQ multiplex PCR, and TCRdb's table has in-frame clones only and misses some. The repertoire consists of fewer than 450,000 clones, with 70% to 90% occurring once and the leading ten covering about 12%. Source material: peripheral blood. These receptors were obtained from a woman aged 45-65 years with COVID-19, enrolled during active disease.

The CDR3 nucleotides read TGTGCCTGGAGTATGGCACAGGCGAACTATGGCTACACCTTC. Amino acid sequence: CAWSMAQANYGYTF. V usage is TRBV30 and J usage is TRBJ1-2; perhaps TRBD1 as D (5 bases). CDR1 GTSNPN and CDR2 SVGIG come from the germline V gene (reference sequence). Trimming left V 2 bases short and J 2 bases short, with 12 bases between. The CDR3 loop spans 14 amino acids.

The chain is built from TRBV19 and TRBJ1-5, with D possibly TRBD1 on 6 matching bases. The CDR3 runs to 16 residues. Germline V gene sequence: CDR1 LNHDA, CDR2 SQIVND (reference sequence). V was shortened by 2 bases and J by 1 base, with 12 bases between the two germline ends. CDR3 DNA: TGTGCCAGTAGTATACCACAGGGAGCGAGCAATCAGCCCCAGCATTTT. Translated: CASSIPQGASNQPQHF.

This clone has just a few counts. The chain recombines TRBV4-1 with TRBJ1-6; maybe TRBD1 (5 bases). Trimming left V 1 base short and J 0 bases short, with 7 bases between. From germline, CDR1 is MGHRA and CDR2 YSYEKL. This CDR3 is built from 16 residues. CDR3 DNA sequence: TGCGCCAGCAGCCAAGGCGACAGCTCCTATAATTCACCCCTCCACTTT. Its protein product is CASSQGDSSYNSPLHF.

The chain links TRBV7-3 to TRBJ2-3; possible D gene TRBD1, 5 bases. Per the germline V gene, CDR1 is SGHTA and CDR2 is FQGTGA. This CDR3 is built from 13 residues. Trimming shortened V by 4 bases and J by 1 base, and 6 bases separated the two germline ends. CDR3 sequence reads: CASSWGGTDTQYF. The DNA of the CDR3 is TGTGCCAGCAGCTGGGGCGGCACAGATACGCAGTATTTT.

The chain has TRBV7-9 and TRBJ2-7, with D perhaps TRBD2 (6 bases). V gave up 3 bases and J gave up 2 bases, with 14 bases separating them. This CDR3 region has 15 residues. CDR1 is SEHNR and CDR2 is FQNEAQ in the germline V gene (reference sequence). CDR3 amino acids: CASSFPGTETYEQYF. CDR3 nucleotides: TGTGCCAGCAGCTTCCCGGGGACTGAAACCTACGAGCAGTACTTC.

V usage is TRBV7-9 and J usage is TRBJ1-6; D is uncertain. CDR1 is SEHNR, CDR2 FQNEAQ, per germline (reference sequence). The CDR3 totals 14 residues. With 5 bases removed from V and 10 bases from J, the gap between germline ends came to 15 bases. The CDR3 sequence is CASSLGGFGSPLHF. CDR3 sequence (DNA): TGTGCCAGCAGCCTAGGCGGTTTTGGGTCACCCCTCCACTTT.

With regard to this clone: Other nucleotide sequences from this sample produce the same CDR3. The CDR3 loop reads CAWSGDRAYEQYF. CDR3 bases: TGTGCCTGGAGTGGGGACAGAGCCTACGAGCAGTACTTC. The V gene is TRBV30, the J gene TRBJ2-7; 7 bases line up with TRBD1. The CDR3 sequence is 13 residues long. V lost 1 base, J lost 2 bases, and 2 bases stayed unmatched. Germline V lookup: CDR1 GTSNPN, CDR2 SVGIG (reference sequence).

This chain links TRBV19 with TRBJ1-4, with D possibly matching TRBD1 (6 bases). The CDR3 contains 14 residues. V lost 9 bases and J 3 bases, leaving 14 bases between the germline ends. Germline CDR1 reads LNHDA; CDR2 reads SQIVND (reference sequence). In DNA, the CDR3 is TGTGCCAGGGGATGGACAGCACCTAATGAAAAACTGTTTTTT. Protein sequence: CARGWTAPNEKLFF.

As concerns this clone: An end of the junction does not agree with germline; a read error may underlie this. V and J are TRBV28 and TRBJ1-1; D is perhaps TRBD1 (5 bases). The CDR3 extends over 12 amino acids. From germline, CDR1 is MDHEN and CDR2 SYDVKM. The CDR3 DNA reads TGTGCCAGTAGTTTCGGATGGGGCGAAGCTTTCTTT. It encodes CASSFGWGEAFF.

Concerning this clone: Germline is not matched at one junction end, which may reflect a read error. CDR3 DNA: TGTGCCGGCAGTTTGGGAGGGCGCAATGAGCAGTTCTTC. Translating it yields CAGSLGGRNEQFF. The chain combines TRBV28 with TRBJ2-1, with TRBD2 matching over 7 bases. The CDR3 totals 13 residues. The germline V gene encodes CDR1 MDHEN and CDR2 SYDVKM.

The chain couples TRBV10-1 to TRBJ2-5; 7 bases line up with TRBD2. Per germline, CDR1 WNHNN and CDR2 SYGVQD (reference sequence). The CDR3 covers 13 residues. V shed 3 bases, J shed 5 bases, and the junction held 3 bases outside the gene matches. CDR3 loop: CASSELGGETQYF. The CDR3 DNA reads TGCGCCAGCAGTGAATTGGGAGGGGAGACCCAGTACTTC.

The CDR3 protein is CASSQTTTYRSYGYTF. CDR3 DNA: TGTGCCAGCAGCCAAACTACAACATACAGGTCGTATGGCTACACCTTC. The chain has TRBV4-2 and TRBJ1-2; the D gene is possibly TRBD1 (5 bases). This CDR3 spans 16 amino acids. Germline V gives CDR1 LGHNA, CDR2 YNFKEQ. Trimming took off 2 bases at V and 5 bases at J, with 18 bases between the two ends.

V gene TRBV30 combines with J gene TRBJ2-7, with D possibly being TRBD2 (6 bases). The V end was cut by 3 bases, the J end by 6 bases, with 9 bases between. The CDR3 consists of 11 residues. CDR1 and CDR2 (germline): GTSNPN, SVGIG (reference sequence). The CDR3 spells CAWSEAGEQYF. The CDR3 DNA sequence: TGTGCCTGGAGCGAAGCGGGCGAGCAGTACTTC.

The chain employs TRBV12-5 and TRBJ2-2; D may be TRBD2 (5 bases). Trimming took 7 bases from V and 6 from J, leaving 9 bases between them. CDR1 LGHNT and CDR2 FRNRAP come from the germline V gene. The CDR3 spans 12 residues. This CDR3 is CASALEAGELFF. CDR3 DNA: TGTGCTAGTGCCCTGGAGGCCGGGGAGCTGTTTTTT.

The chain links TRBV5-6 to TRBJ2-6; D might be TRBD1 (6 bases). Trimming stripped 3 bases from V and 3 bases from J, with 7 bases between. Germline loops: CDR1 SGHDT, CDR2 YYEEEE. CDR3 size: 14 residues. The chain's CDR3 is CASSWGHGANVLTF. The CDR3 DNA sequence: TGTGCCAGCAGCTGGGGGCATGGGGCCAACGTCCTGACTTTC.